The present T cell receptor beta chain was sequenced within a study of T cell repertoires in cytomegalovirus infection. Study context: A matching HLA type, together with CMV infection, was signaled by public TCR beta signatures. Study conclusions and caveats: HLA-C-restricted CMV clonotypes gave the most frequent clonotype in two of eight donors.

Trimming took off 4 bases at V and 0 bases at J, with 4 bases between the two ends. The CDR3 runs 13 residues. Germline CDR1 SGHTA, CDR2 FQGTGA. One entry per CDR3 protein, called by TCRdb with MiXCR from the reads. The sample has 490,000 or so distinct CDR3 sequences, approximately 10% seen once. This clonotype was picked up many times. The antigen is undetermined. The specimen sequenced was PBMCs. The J gene is TRBJ2-1, the V gene TRBV7-3, with D uncertain. This TCR was sampled from a human donor in good health (CMV status not recorded). Some clones in this sample may be carry-over from other donors' samples. In nucleotides, the CDR3 is TGTGCCAGCAGCTACCGCTCCTACAATGAGCAGTTCTTC. Translated, it gives CASSYRSYNEQFF.